A single sample gave rise to the 18 T cell receptor beta chains below, sequenced in a study of blood T cell repertoires in COVID-19. This table comes from immunoSEQ multiplex PCR, and its TCRdb copy is limited to in-frame clones, with some not included. This sample has 150,000 or so clones, with roughly 88% found just once. Sequenced: peripheral blood. These receptors were taken from a woman aged 45-65 years in a cohort sampled during active or convalescent COVID-19.

The genes are TRBV10-2 and TRBJ2-3; the match to TRBD1 covers 8 bases. Germline CDR1 is WSHSY and CDR2 is SAAADI. The length of the CDR3 is 15 residues. The ends lost 8 bases at V and 2 bases at J; junction bases unmatched: 9. In DNA, the CDR3 is TGCGCCAGCTCCATACAGGGGGGAACCACAGATACGCAGTATTTT. This gives the protein CASSIQGGTTDTQYF.

The chain is built from TRBV4-3 and TRBJ1-1; unclear D gene. The CDR3 length is 15 residues. CDR1 and CDR2 from the germline V gene are LGHNA and YSLEER. Trimming pared 0 bases from V and 0 bases from J, leaving 8 bases between. The CDR3 reads CASSQDRGLNTEAFF. The CDR3 DNA reads as TGCGCCAGCAGCCAAGATCGTGGGCTGAACACTGAAGCTTTCTTT.

The V and J genes are TRBV6-4 and TRBJ2-3; 8 bases agree with TRBD1. This CDR3 has 16 amino acids. With 0 bases clipped from V and 1 base from J, the junction kept 3 bases outside the gene matches. Germline lookup yields CDR1 MRHNA and CDR2 SNTAGT. The CDR3 region has the DNA TGTGCCAGCAGTGACTCTGGGGACAGGCGCACAGATACGCAGTATTTT. Protein: CASSDSGDRRTDTQYF.

The CDR3 spells CSVARGRWEKLFF. The CDR3 DNA sequence: TGCAGCGTTGCCAGGGGGCGATGGGAAAAACTGTTTTTT. The V gene is TRBV29-1, the J gene TRBJ1-4; 8 nucleotides line up with TRBD1. The germline gives CDR1 SQVTM, CDR2 ANQGSEA. V was clipped by 4 bases and J by 8 bases; unmatched bases: 6. There are 13 residues in the CDR3.

The chain links TRBV18 to TRBJ1-1; no definite D call. The germline CDR1 and CDR2 sequences are KGHSH and LQKENI. V lost 2 bases to trimming and J lost 0 bases, with 4 bases between them. There are 13 residues in the CDR3. CDR3 sequence reads: CASSPSVNTEAFF. The DNA of the CDR3 is TGTGCCAGCTCACCATCCGTGAACACTGAAGCTTTCTTT.

The chain is built from TRBV9 and TRBJ2-1; 7 bases are a match to TRBD2. CDR1 and CDR2 (germline): SGDLS, YYNGEE. The CDR3 runs to 15 residues. V shed 3 bases and J 12 bases; nucleotides not matched to a gene: 15. CDR3 sequence reads: CASSAPTSADSGQFF. CDR3 sequence (DNA): TGTGCCAGCAGCGCACCCACTAGCGCCGACTCAGGGCAGTTCTTC.

V gene TRBV6-5 combines with J gene TRBJ2-7; unclear D gene. V was clipped by 2 bases and J by 1 base, with 12 bases between them. CDR3 length: 15 residues. The germline V gene has CDR1 MNHEY and CDR2 SVGAGI. CDR3 DNA sequence: TGTGCCAGCAGTTACGCGGTGCCTAGGTCCTACGAGCAGTACTTC. Translation: CASSYAVPRSYEQYF.

The J gene is TRBJ2-1, the V gene TRBV23-1, with D hard to call. TRBV23-1 is classed as an ORF, of uncertain function. V lost 1 base, J lost 6 bases, and 7 bases lay in between. The CDR3 contains 13 residues. The CDR3 DNA reads as TGCGCCAGCAGTCAATTCGCTAGCAATGAGCAGTTCTTC. As protein: CASSQFASNEQFF.

This clone was seen just once. The gene calls are TRBV16 and TRBJ1-1; D remains ambiguous. The germline gives CDR1 KGHSY, CDR2 FQNENV. V dropped 1 base and J dropped 1 base, with 7 bases sitting between them. CDR3 length: 14 residues. The CDR3 DNA reads TGTGCCAGCAGCCAATTCATCAGGAACACTGAAGCTTTCTTT. It specifies CASSQFIRNTEAFF.

This chain uses TRBV11-2 with TRBJ2-1, with D possibly TRBD2 on 7 matching bases. Trimming pared 6 bases from V and 9 bases from J, leaving 12 bases between. This CDR3 contains 12 residues. Germline-derived CDR1 and CDR2 are SGHAT and FQNNGV. The CDR3: CASSQGGAEQFF. DNA for the CDR3: TGTGCCAGCAGTCAAGGGGGGGCTGAGCAGTTCTTC.

V usage is TRBV7-9 and J usage is TRBJ1-2; D gene ambiguous. Looked up from germline, CDR1 is SEHNR and CDR2 is FQNEAQ (reference sequence). The germline V and J ends were trimmed by 5 bases and 8 bases, with 15 bases remaining between them. CDR3 length equals 13 residues. The CDR3 sequence is CASSLPNRGGYTF. The CDR3 coding sequence is TGTGCCAGCAGCCTACCGAACCGGGGAGGCTACACCTTC.

The gene calls are TRBV5-1 and TRBJ2-1; TRBD1 might be the D (6 bases). Looked up from germline, CDR1 is SGHRS and CDR2 is YFSETQ. Trimming took off 4 bases at V and 5 bases at J, with 13 bases between the two ends. This CDR3 comprises 14 residues. CDR3 region: CASSTNRAHNEQFF. The CDR3 bases are TGCGCCAGCAGCACCAACAGGGCCCACAATGAGCAGTTCTTC.

This clone has only one observation. V is TRBV14 and J is TRBJ1-1; D unresolved. This CDR3 is built from 13 residues. CDR1 and CDR2 from the germline V gene are SGHDN and FVKESK. V was pared by 1 base and J by 2 bases, with 5 bases between. CDR3 sequence reads: CASSQVPNTEAFF. The CDR3 nucleotides are TGTGCCAGCAGCCAAGTCCCAAACACTGAAGCTTTCTTT.

This clone was seen a few times. This chain connects TRBV7-8 to TRBJ1-2; D is unclear. Trimming took 1 base from V and 5 from J, leaving 11 bases between them. The CDR3 is 14 amino acids. CDR1 and CDR2 from the germline V gene are SGHVS and FQNEAQ. In DNA, the CDR3 is TGTGCCAGCAGCTTAGGTCAGGATAGATATGGCTACACCTTC. Its protein product is CASSLGQDRYGYTF.

This clone was detected only a few times. The junction differs from germline at one of its ends, possibly a read error. This chain connects TRBV7-2 to TRBJ2-1; 11 bases line up with TRBD2. This CDR3 contains 16 residues. The germline CDR1 and CDR2 sequences are SGHTA and FQGNSA. The CDR3, as DNA: TGTGCCAGCACCCCACTAGCGGGGGTATCCTCCAATGAGCAGTTCTTC. As protein: CASTPLAGVSSNEQFF.

The V gene is TRBV9, the J gene TRBJ2-3, with 10 bases identical to TRBD2. V shed 2 bases, J shed 1 base, and the junction held 4 bases outside the gene matches. This CDR3 comprises 16 residues. Germline CDR1 is SGDLS and CDR2 is YYNGEE. In DNA, the CDR3 is TGTGCCAGCAGCGTGCTGCTAGCGGGGGGCACAGATACGCAGTATTTT. Protein sequence: CASSVLLAGGTDTQYF. Complete variable domain (other parts from reference TRBV9 and TRBJ2-3): DSGVTQTPKHLITATGQRVTLRCSPRSGDLSVYWYQQSLDQGLQFLIQYYNGEERAKGNILERFSAQQFPDLHSELNLSSLELGDSALYFCASSVLLAGGTDTQYFGPGTRLTVL.

J is TRBJ1-6 and V is TRBV29-1; tentative D call: TRBD1 (5 bases). The CDR3 has 13 residues. Between the trimmed V and J ends, which lost 3 bases and 10 bases, there was a span of 13 bases. Germline lookup yields CDR1 SQVTM and CDR2 ANQGSEA. Written as DNA, the CDR3 is TGCAGCGTTGAGGCGGGGGTCGGGTCACCCCTCCACTTT. It encodes CSVEAGVGSPLHF.

The chain links TRBV5-1 to TRBJ2-7, with D possibly matching TRBD1 (7 bases). Trimming pared 2 bases from V and 5 bases from J, leaving 14 bases between. Germline loops: CDR1 SGHRS, CDR2 YFSETQ. The CDR3 is made up of 14 amino acids. As DNA, the CDR3 is TGCGCCAGCAGCTTCGACAGGGCTAGCGACGAGCAGTACTTC. It is translated as CASSFDRASDEQYF.